The present TCR beta chain was sequenced within a study of CD8+ T cells in alopecia areata. Described treatment: oral pan-JAK inhibitor, 5-10 mg twice daily. Germline V CDR1 and CDR2: SNHLY, FYNNEI. CDR3 length equals 14 residues. V was cut by 6 bases and J by 2 bases, with 11 bases left in between. Sequencing used cDNA as its template, made by extracting RNA and reverse transcribing it. Assay used: immunoSEQ multiplex PCR; TCRdb lists only in-frame clones, some missing. The table lists over 200,000 clones, under 70% of them singletons. The sequenced sample was CD4+ T cells sorted from blood, obtained at week 4, from a patient treated with tofacitinib. The chain carries TRBV2 and TRBJ1-5, with a weak D call TRBD1 (6 bases). The TCR originated in a human donor with alopecia areata. The CDR3 nucleotides are TGTGCCAGCAGGTCGGGGGGCGGCAATCAGCCCCAGCATTTT. Protein: CASRSGGGNQPQHF. Full variable domain (outside the CDR3, taken from reference TRBV2 and TRBJ1-5): EPEVTQTPSHQVTQMGQEVILRCVPISNHLYFYWYRQILGQKVEFLVSFYNNEISEKSEIFDDQFSVERPDGSNFTLKIRSTKLEDSAMYFCASRSGGGNQPQHFGDGTRLSIL.